This is a list of T cell receptor beta chains from one sample in a study of cytomegalovirus exposure and HLA in healthy donors. Clones were sequenced by immunoSEQ multiplex PCR, and TCRdb holds only the in-frame ones, with some missing. The data contain 160,000 or so clones, roughly 80% of them singletons. What was sequenced was PBMCs. These receptors were collected from a woman aged 30 to 39 in good health and CMV-seropositive. The CDR3 runs from the conserved cysteine through the conserved F or W. D genes are given only for firm matches. Clone size is given for some rows only: seen once, a few or many times, or a class if the clone is expanded.

V gene	CDR3 length	D gene	clone size	J gene	CDR3 protein	CDR3 DNA
TRBV7-8	16	TRBD2	.	TRBJ2-3	CASSLNPSGGADTQYF	TGTGCCAGCAGCCTCAACCCTAGCGGGGGGGCAGATACGCAGTATTTT
TRBV30	13	TRBD1	.	TRBJ1-5	CAWSGTGVQPQHF	TGTGCCTGGAGTGGGACAGGGGTCCAGCCCCAGCATTTT
TRBV7-9	15	.	.	TRBJ2-5	CASSRQLGGQETQYF	TGTGCCAGCAGCCGACAACTAGGGGGCCAAGAGACCCAGTACTTC
TRBV4-1	15	TRBD2	.	TRBJ2-1	CASFGGAGGQGEQFF	TGCGCCAGCTTCGGGGGAGCGGGGGGGCAGGGTGAGCAGTTCTTC
TRBV10-3	16	.	.	TRBJ1-2	CAISEPGVTGSYGYTF	TGTGCCATCAGTGAGCCAGGGGTGACAGGAAGCTATGGCTACACCTTC
TRBV14	16	TRBD2	once	TRBJ2-7	CASSLSGGQRAYEQYF	TGTGCCAGCAGCCTATCGGGGGGGCAGCGCGCCTACGAGCAGTACTTC
TRBV5-5	16	TRBD2	few	TRBJ2-3	CASRFLAGGRTDTQYF	TGTGCCAGCAGATTTCTAGCGGGGGGCCGCACAGATACGCAGTATTTT
TRBV18	15	.	.	TRBJ1-3	CASSPPSYSGNTIYF	TGTGCCAGCTCACCCCCTTCCTACTCTGGAAACACCATATATTTT
TRBV9	15	.	once	TRBJ1-4	CASSVGYGGDEKLFF	TGTGCCAGCAGCGTAGGGTATGGGGGCGATGAAAAACTGTTTTTT
TRBV30	13	.	.	TRBJ1-2	CAWSVKATYGYTF	TGTGCCTGGAGTGTAAAAGCGACGTATGGCTACACCTTC
TRBV19	14	.	.	TRBJ2-7	CASGYRETPYEQYF	TGTGCCAGTGGTTACAGGGAAACTCCCTACGAGCAGTACTTC
TRBV6-6	15	.	.	TRBJ2-6	CASTGDYLGANVLTF	TGTGCCAGCACGGGAGACTATCTGGGGGCCAACGTCCTGACTTTC
TRBV5-6	11	TRBD2	.	TRBJ2-7	CASIRGSEQYF	TGTGCCAGCATCCGCGGGAGCGAGCAGTACTTC
TRBV5-1	15	TRBD1	.	TRBJ1-1	CASRRGTAGDTEAFF	TGCGCCAGCAGGAGGGGGACAGCCGGGGACACTGAAGCTTTCTTT
TRBV10-3	16	.	.	TRBJ1-6	CAISQEGPSYNSPLHF	TGTGCCATCAGTCAGGAGGGCCCCTCCTATAATTCACCCCTCCACTTT
TRBV4-3	16	.	.	TRBJ1-1	CASSQDPLTSNTEAFF	TGCGCCAGCAGCCAAGACCCCCTCACTTCGAACACTGAAGCTTTCTTT
TRBV5-5	15	.	.	TRBJ2-1	CASSLGPEEVNEQFF	TGTGCCAGCAGCCTGGGACCCGAGGAGGTCAATGAGCAGTTCTTC
TRBV7-9	14	TRBD1	once	TRBJ1-3	CASSQGAQGNTIYF	TGTGCCAGCAGCCAGGGGGCTCAGGGAAACACCATATATTTT
TRBV4-2	15	TRBD1	few	TRBJ1-2	CASSQDWQGAGGYTF	TGTGCCAGCAGCCAAGATTGGCAGGGGGCGGGTGGCTACACCTTC
TRBV4-3	15	.	few	TRBJ1-4	CASSRGQSAGGELFF	TGCGCCAGCAGCCGCGGACAGTCAGCCGGGGGGGAACTGTTTTTT
TRBV28	17	TRBD1	.	TRBJ1-1	CASSPIPHRGGDTEAFF	TGTGCCAGCAGCCCAATTCCACACAGGGGCGGTGACACTGAAGCTTTCTTT
TRBV4-3	15	TRBD1	.	TRBJ2-2	CASSSWTGHTGELFF	TGCGCCAGCAGCTCCTGGACAGGACACACCGGGGAGCTGTTTTTT
TRBV5-1	15	TRBD2	.	TRBJ2-3	CASSATSGNTDTQYF	TGCGCCAGCAGCGCCACTAGCGGAAACACAGATACGCAGTATTTT
TRBV19	18	TRBD2	.	TRBJ2-1	CASSMGTSGGAAYNEQFF	TGTGCCAGTAGTATGGGGACTAGCGGGGGGGCCGCCTACAATGAGCAGTTCTTC
TRBV9	12	.	.	TRBJ1-4	CASSDNTEKLFF	TGTGCCAGCAGCGACAACACTGAAAAACTGTTTTTT
TRBV4-3	16	.	few	TRBJ2-7	CASSRGSQIGRYEQYF	TGCGCCAGCAGCCGAGGGAGTCAGATCGGCCGCTACGAGCAGTACTTC
TRBV6-5	13	.	.	TRBJ1-4	CASQGVSREKLFF	TGTGCCAGCCAAGGGGTTTCACGGGAAAAACTGTTTTTT
TRBV30	15	TRBD1	.	TRBJ1-1	CAWSEIGDRNTEAFF	TGTGCCTGGAGTGAGATTGGGGACAGGAACACTGAAGCTTTCTTT
TRBV6-5	13	TRBD1	.	TRBJ2-1	CASRRTGPYEQFF	TGTGCCAGCAGACGGACAGGGCCGTATGAGCAGTTCTTC
TRBV2	15	TRBD2	.	TRBJ2-3	CASSRLAGVMNTQYF	TGTGCCAGCAGTAGACTAGCGGGGGTTATGAATACGCAGTATTTT
TRBV2	14	TRBD1	.	TRBJ1-5	CANSEGTGLRPQHF	TGTGCCAACAGTGAAGGGACAGGACTTCGGCCCCAGCATTTT
TRBV5-4	16	TRBD2	.	TRBJ2-1	CASSLASSGGEHEQFF	TGTGCCAGCAGCTTGGCGTCTAGCGGGGGGGAACATGAGCAGTTCTTC
TRBV29-1	13	.	.	TRBJ2-3	CSVNPGGTDTQYF	TGCAGCGTTAACCCAGGCGGCACAGATACGCAGTATTTT
TRBV5-4	17	TRBD2	.	TRBJ2-1	CASRPGGERGAYNEQFF	TGTGCCAGCAGACCGGGGGGGGAGCGGGGGGCCTACAATGAGCAGTTCTTC
TRBV15	17	.	.	TRBJ2-4	CATSRGGAGEGENIQYF	TGTGCCACCAGCAGAGGAGGGGCGGGGGAGGGGGAAAACATTCAGTACTTC
TRBV27	16	.	.	TRBJ2-1	CASSSPRLDSYNEQFF	TGTGCCAGCAGTTCCCCCAGACTGGACTCCTACAATGAGCAGTTCTTC
TRBV15	15	.	.	TRBJ1-2	CATTPERVLAYGYTF	TGTGCCACCACTCCCGAGCGGGTCCTCGCCTATGGCTACACCTTC
TRBV2	16	.	.	TRBJ2-7	CASSGRGVMSSYEQYF	TGTGCCAGCAGTGGTCGAGGAGTAATGAGCTCCTACGAGCAGTACTTC
TRBV2	16	TRBD1	.	TRBJ1-4	CASSRTGFKANEKLFF	TGTGCCAGCAGCCGGACAGGGTTCAAGGCTAATGAAAAACTGTTTTTT
TRBV13	15	TRBD2	.	TRBJ2-5	CASSRARGEDETQYF	TGTGCCAGCAGCCGGGCGCGGGGGGAAGATGAGACCCAGTACTTC
TRBV7-9	15	TRBD1	few	TRBJ2-7	CASSLEWAGGYEQYF	TGTGCCAGCAGCTTAGAATGGGCAGGGGGCTACGAGCAGTACTTC
TRBV30	16	TRBD1	medium-sized	TRBJ1-4	CAWKGLRTGVNEKLFF	TGTGCCTGGAAGGGGTTGAGGACAGGGGTTAATGAAAAACTGTTTTTT
TRBV11-3	14	TRBD2	.	TRBJ2-7	CASSFSGGQNEQYF	TGTGCCAGCAGCTTTAGCGGGGGACAGAACGAGCAGTACTTC
TRBV2	13	.	few	TRBJ1-2	CASVRDLGDGYTF	TGTGCCAGCGTCAGGGATCTAGGCGATGGCTACACCTTC
TRBV4-1	17	.	.	TRBJ2-1	CASSPLGRVVPYNEQFF	TGCGCCAGCAGCCCCCTCGGTAGAGTCGTCCCCTACAATGAGCAGTTCTTC
TRBV10-3	17	TRBD1	.	TRBJ1-5	CAISDARGESGNQPQHF	TGTGCCATCAGTGATGCCAGGGGGGAATCTGGCAATCAGCCCCAGCATTTT
TRBV10-3	16	TRBD1	once	TRBJ2-5	CAISLTGGLSAETQYF	TGTGCCATCAGTTTGACAGGGGGATTGTCTGCAGAGACCCAGTACTTC
TRBV25-1	17	TRBD1	.	TRBJ1-5	CASSGASGQHSNQPQHF	TGTGCCAGCAGTGGAGCCTCGGGACAGCATAGCAATCAGCCCCAGCATTTT
TRBV6-5	15	TRBD2	few	TRBJ2-7	CASSYAVRGESEQYF	TGTGCCAGCAGTTACGCGGTTCGGGGGGAGAGCGAGCAGTACTTC
TRBV11-2	17	TRBD2	.	TRBJ2-5	CASSLDRGGSYRETQYF	TGTGCCAGCAGCTTAGATCGGGGGGGTAGTTATCGAGAGACCCAGTACTTC
TRBV25-1	15	.	.	TRBJ1-3	CASSELGDRGNTIYF	TGTGCCAGCAGTGAATTAGGGGATCGCGGAAACACCATATATTTT
TRBV6-6	13	TRBD1	.	TRBJ1-2	CASSSGQGYGYTF	TGTGCCAGCAGTTCCGGACAGGGCTATGGCTACACCTTC
TRBV29-1	14	.	few	TRBJ1-4	CSVEQQGISGKLFF	TGCAGCGTTGAACAGCAGGGGATTAGTGGAAAACTGTTTTTT
TRBV7-8	17	.	.	TRBJ2-1	CASSSTSEGGSYNEQFF	TGTGCCAGCAGCTCTACGAGTGAAGGGGGCTCCTACAATGAGCAGTTCTTC
TRBV2	15	.	.	TRBJ1-2	CASSEAQGFYYGYTF	TGTGCCAGCAGTGAAGCGCAGGGCTTTTACTATGGCTACACCTTC